This T cell receptor beta chain derives from a study of blood T cell repertoires in COVID-19. The CDR3 covers 14 residues. J was trimmed by 5 bases and V by 3 bases; bases with no gene match: 5. The germline V gene has CDR1 SGHRS and CDR2 YFSETQ. The table lists this clone with a few counts. Per the original methods: Amplification of reference gene primers provided the estimated nucleated cell counts. Method: immunoSEQ multiplex PCR; TCRdb's copy keeps in-frame clones and lacks some. V and J calls and clone size are those listed in that table; D and trimming were worked out from the DNA. The repertoire holds some 100,000 clones, with more than 70% as singletons.

This receptor was obtained from a woman aged 25 to 39 with acute or convalescent COVID-19. The sequenced sample consisted of peripheral blood. The chain recombines TRBV5-1 with TRBJ2-7, with TRBD1 identical over 10 bases. The CDR3 sequence is CASSSGTGVNEQYF. The CDR3 DNA reads TGCGCCAGCAGCTCCGGGACAGGGGTGAACGAGCAGTACTTC.